Shown below are 22 T cell receptor beta chains from a single sample sequenced in a study of tumor-infiltrating lymphocytes in primary liver carcinoma. The source material, about 18-33 mg of unsorted bulk tissue, was used to co-extract RNA and DNA. Starting material of 450 to 500 ng total RNA yielded TCR beta cDNA via a constant-region primer. Construction of TCR beta libraries relied on three successive nested multiplex PCR rounds employing slightly modified ARM-PCR. Rounds one and two of PCR, each of about 10 cycles, were primed with TRBV1-TRBV30 forward primers and a C-beta reverse primer. Via MiXCR, TCRdb re-called the multiplex PCR reads, giving one row per CDR3 protein. This table has 150,000 to 200,000 distinct CDR3 sequences, around 81% appearing once. What was sequenced was tumor tissue from primary liver carcinoma. The origin of the receptors is a man aged 35 to 55 with primary liver carcinoma and hepatitis B virus infection.

This clonotype was recorded many times. J is TRBJ2-1 and V is TRBV5-1, with 13 positions matching TRBD2. The germline V gene has CDR1 SGHRS and CDR2 YFSETQ. This CDR3 contains 15 residues. Trimming at V came to 4 bases and at J to 5 bases, leaving 3 bases not matched to a gene. In nucleotides, the CDR3 is TGCGCCAGCAGCGCGGGACTAGCGGGGAACAATGAGCAGTTCTTC. Protein: CASSAGLAGNNEQFF.

With respect to this clonotype: The CDR3 carries no conserved terminal phenylalanine or tryptophan, so it likely arises from a read error. The chain has TRBV12-3 or TRBV12-4 and TRBJ1-2; D is perhaps TRBD1 (6 bases). The CDR3 spans 12 residues. The CDR3 sequence: CVIGQWVDGYTL. CDR3 DNA: TGTGTCATCGGACAGTGGGTCGATGGCTACACCTTG.

Details on this clonotype: The junction shows a germline mismatch at one end, possibly a read error. The V call is TRBV6-1, the J call TRBJ2-7, with D possibly matching TRBD2 (5 bases). This CDR3 has 12 residues. Germline CDR1 reads MNHNS; CDR2 reads SASEGT. The CDR3 protein is CASYMADYEQHF. CDR3 DNA: TGTGCCAGCTATATGGCAGACTACGAGCAGCACTTC.

This clonotype was counted a few times. With a much larger clone just one base away, this may be a read error. This sequence joins TRBV30 and TRBJ2-7; 9 nucleotides agree with TRBD1. CDR3 length equals 13 residues. The V gene's germline CDR1 is GTSNPN and CDR2 SVGIG (reference sequence). The CDR3 DNA reads TGTACCTGGATGAGGACAGGGGACGACGAGCAGTACTTC. Its protein is CTWMRTGDDEQYF.

The rearrangement uses TRBV6-2 or TRBV6-3 and TRBJ1-1, with 9 nucleotides matching TRBD1. Germline values: CDR1 MNHEY, CDR2 SVGEGT. Trimming took 6 bases from V and 7 from J; bases not matched to a gene: 15. The CDR3 has 16 amino acids. CDR3 loop: CASSPDQTGGSIEAFF. CDR3 coding DNA: TGTGCCAGCAGCCCTGATCAGACAGGGGGGAGCATTGAAGCTTTCTTT.

This clonotype was detected only a few times. A much larger clone lies a single base off, so this may be a read error. The CDR3 protein is CASSQDLQKTQYF. Written as DNA, the CDR3 is TGCGCCAGCAGCCAAGACCTACAAAAGACCCAGTACTTC. V usage is TRBV4-3 and J usage is TRBJ2-5; no firm D call. This CDR3 is 13 amino acids long. Trimming pared 0 bases from V and 6 bases from J, leaving 8 bases between. The germline V gene has CDR1 LGHNA and CDR2 YSLEER.

A single count supports this clonotype. At one of its ends the junction is not consistent with the germline gene, which may arise from a read error. The rearrangement links TRBV29-1 to TRBJ1-2; D ambiguous. The germline V gene encodes CDR1 SQVTM and CDR2 ANQGSEA. CDR3 length: 15 amino acids. The CDR3 DNA is TGCAGCGTCCCCAGCGGGGTAGGAAGGCTTCCTGGCTATACCTTC. It translates to CSVPSGVGRLPGYTF.

As regards this clonotype: A read error may produce the germline difference seen at one junction end. This chain joins TRBV4-1 and TRBJ2-1, with D maybe TRBD2 (5 bases). Germline loops: CDR1 MGHRA, CDR2 YSYEKL. The CDR3 has 15 amino acids. The CDR3 DNA sequence: TGCGCTAGCAGCCTTATCCCGGGGTATGACAATGAGCAGTTCTTC. Protein sequence: CASSLIPGYDNEQFF.

Worth noting for this clonotype: The junction departs from the called germline gene at one end, perhaps through a read error. The gene calls are TRBV11-3 and TRBJ1-1, with D unclear. This CDR3 region has 13 residues. Germline V gives CDR1 SGHNT, CDR2 YENEEA. The CDR3 nucleotides are TGTACCAGAAGCACAGCTTTGAACACTGAAGCTTTCTTT. This translates into CTRSTALNTEAFF.

Regarding this clonotype: A clone one base away is much larger, so this may be a read error. V is TRBV28 and J is TRBJ2-2, with TRBD1 matching 7 bases. The CDR3 is made up of 16 amino acids. J lost 3 bases, V lost 3 bases, and 7 bases had no gene match. Germline CDR1 MDHEN, CDR2 SYDVKM. The CDR3: CASSFLQGPYTGELFF. For the CDR3, the DNA is TGTGCCAGCAGTTTCCTACAGGGGCCTTACACCGGGGAGCTGTTTTTT.

This clonotype was counted a few times. Just one base apart from a much larger clone, this may be a read error. Here the CDR3 omits its conserved ending phenylalanine or tryptophan, so a read error is the likely source. This chain joins TRBV28 and TRBJ2-1; perhaps TRBD2 as D (6 bases). The CDR3 sequence is 14 residues long. V was pared by 7 bases and J by 4 bases, with 14 bases between. The germline gives CDR1 MDHEN, CDR2 SYDVKM. CDR3 protein: CASMWGGPYNEQFS. In nucleotides, the CDR3 is TGTGCCAGCATGTGGGGAGGTCCTTACAATGAGCAGTTCTCC.

Of note for this clonotype: A junction end diverges from the germline sequence, so it may reflect a read error. This sequence joins TRBV4-3 and TRBJ2-1; D not resolved. The CDR3 contains 15 residues. CDR1 and CDR2 from the germline V gene are LGHNA and YSLEER. In DNA, the CDR3 is TGCGCCAGGAGCCAAGTAACAGCCCTCTACATTGAGCAGTTCTTC. As protein: CARSQVTALYIEQFF.

In regard to this clonotype: A much bigger clone sits one base away, suggesting this may be a read error. This chain uses TRBV4-1 with TRBJ1-2; unclear D gene. The CDR3 is 14 residues long. CDR1 and CDR2 (germline): MGHRA, YSYEKL. CDR3 sequence reads: CASNQVDPIGGYTF. The CDR3 DNA reads as TGCGCCAGCAACCAAGTCGACCCTATAGGGGGCTACACCTTC.

Points on this clonotype: Lacking the conserved final phenylalanine or tryptophan, this CDR3 likely reflects a read error. V is TRBV5-4 and J is TRBJ2-6; D gene uncertain. Trimming removed 0 bases from V and 0 bases from J, with 16 bases in between. The CDR3 has 19 residues. Germline CDR1 reads SGHNT; CDR2 reads YYREEE (reference sequence). In DNA form, the CDR3 reads TGTGCCAGCAGCTTGGAGTGGGTAGCCGAGGTCTCTGGGGCCAACGTCCTGACTTCC. Amino acid sequence: CASSLEWVAEVSGANVLTS.

On this clonotype: The junction does not match germline at one end; this may be a read error. The chain employs TRBV6-2 or TRBV6-3 and TRBJ1-2; D unclear. Germline lookup yields CDR1 MNHEY and CDR2 SVGEGT. The CDR3 has 14 amino acids. CDR3 DNA: TGTACCAGCAGTTCCGGATCAATGAAGTATGGCCATACCTTC. Translated: CTSSSGSMKYGHTF.

In its sample, this clonotype was seen a few times. With a much larger clone just one base away, this may be a read error. V usage is TRBV14 and J usage is TRBJ2-2; TRBD1 or TRBD2 may be the D gene (5 bases each). V dropped 1 base and J dropped 3 bases, with 15 bases sitting between them. CDR1 SGHDN and CDR2 FVKESK come from the germline V gene. This CDR3 spans 17 amino acids. The CDR3 sequence: CASSQGDTGGDTGELFF. As DNA, the CDR3 is TGTGCCAGCAGCCAAGGAGATACAGGAGGAGACACCGGGGAGCTGTTTTTT.

As concerns this clonotype: Lacking the conserved final phenylalanine or tryptophan, this CDR3 likely reflects a read error. The chain joins TRBV28 to TRBJ2-2, with a tentative D call TRBD2 (5 bases). In germline, CDR1 is MDHEN, CDR2 SYDVKM. The ends were cut back, 7 bases at V and 5 bases at J, with 17 bases in the middle. The CDR3 spans 15 residues. The CDR3 sequence: CASKTSGRETGELFL. CDR3 coding DNA: TGTGCCAGCAAAACTAGTGGGAGAGAAACCGGGGAGCTGTTTTTG.

Concerning this clonotype itself: This could be a read error, since a much larger clone is one nucleotide away. The rearrangement uses TRBV5-1 and TRBJ2-7; TRBD1 or TRBD2 may be the D gene (5 bases each). The CDR3 totals 12 residues. Germline CDR1 reads SGHRS; CDR2 reads YFSETQ. The CDR3 sequence: CASILGTHEQYF. CDR3 nucleotides: TGCGCCAGCATCTTGGGGACCCACGAGCAGTACTTC.

The genes are TRBV7-9 and TRBJ2-3, with 10 nucleotides matching TRBD2. V trimming: 4 bases; J trimming: 6 bases; junction bases outside the gene matches: 7. The CDR3 has 15 amino acids. Germline V lookup: CDR1 SEHNR, CDR2 FQNEAQ (reference sequence). In nucleotides, the CDR3 is TGTGCCAGCAGCTCGATTAGCGGGAGGTGGGATACGCAGTATTTT. It specifies CASSSISGRWDTQYF.

The chain has TRBV29-1 and TRBJ2-2, with 10 positions matching TRBD1. V was clipped by 3 bases and J by 9 bases; unmatched bases: 7. Germline lookup yields CDR1 SQVTM and CDR2 ANQGSEA. The CDR3 runs 14 residues. The CDR3 sequence is CSVERQGAPRELFF. The CDR3 DNA reads as TGCAGCGTTGAGCGACAGGGGGCGCCCAGGGAGCTGTTTTTT.

This clonotype came up a few times. The junction differs from germline at one of its ends, possibly a read error. V usage is TRBV29-1 and J usage is TRBJ2-4, with TRBD1 as a possible D gene (5 bases). The CDR3 length is 14 residues. From germline, CDR1 is SQVTM and CDR2 ANQGSEA. The CDR3: CNVEDQGSKNIQYF. The CDR3 DNA reads as TGCAACGTTGAAGATCAGGGTTCCAAGAACATTCAGTACTTC.

This chain joins TRBV29-1 and TRBJ2-7; D may correspond to TRBD1 or TRBD2 (6 bases each). The tail of the sequence fits TRBJ2-1 better, so the J call may be wrong. The germline CDR1 and CDR2 sequences are SQVTM and ANQGSEA. This CDR3 has 14 amino acids. The CDR3 protein is CSVTPGGGSYEQFF. The CDR3 bases are TGCAGCGTTACCCCCGGGGGCGGTTCCTACGAGCAGTTCTTC.